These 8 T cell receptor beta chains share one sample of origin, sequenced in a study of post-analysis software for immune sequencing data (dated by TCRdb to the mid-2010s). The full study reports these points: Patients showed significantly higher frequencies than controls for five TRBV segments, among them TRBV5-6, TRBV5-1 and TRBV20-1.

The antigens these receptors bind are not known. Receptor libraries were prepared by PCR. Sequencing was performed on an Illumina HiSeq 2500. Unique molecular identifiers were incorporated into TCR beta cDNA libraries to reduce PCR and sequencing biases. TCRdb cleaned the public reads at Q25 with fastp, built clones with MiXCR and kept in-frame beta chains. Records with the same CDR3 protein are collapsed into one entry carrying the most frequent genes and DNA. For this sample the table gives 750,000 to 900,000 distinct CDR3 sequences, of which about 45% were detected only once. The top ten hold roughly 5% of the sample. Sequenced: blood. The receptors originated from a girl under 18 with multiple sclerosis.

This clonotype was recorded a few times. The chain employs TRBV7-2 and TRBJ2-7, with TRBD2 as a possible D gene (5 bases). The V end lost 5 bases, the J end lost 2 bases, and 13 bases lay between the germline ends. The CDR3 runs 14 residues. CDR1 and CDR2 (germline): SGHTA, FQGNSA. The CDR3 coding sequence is TGTGCCAGCAGCAAGGGAGTCGCCGCCTACGAGCAGTACTTC. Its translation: CASSKGVAAYEQYF.

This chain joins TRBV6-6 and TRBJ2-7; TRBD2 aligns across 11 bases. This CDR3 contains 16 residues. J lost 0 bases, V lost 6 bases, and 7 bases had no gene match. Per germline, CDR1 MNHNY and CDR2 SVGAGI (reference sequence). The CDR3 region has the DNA TGTGCCAGCAGCCCCACTACTAGCGGGGGCTCCTACGAGCAGTACTTC. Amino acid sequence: CASSPTTSGGSYEQYF.

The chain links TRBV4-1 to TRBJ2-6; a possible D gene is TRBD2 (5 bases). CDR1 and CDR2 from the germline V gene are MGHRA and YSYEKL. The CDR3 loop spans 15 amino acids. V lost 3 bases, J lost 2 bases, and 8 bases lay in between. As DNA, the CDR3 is TGCGCCAGCAGCCATGGGAGTGCTGGGGCCAACGTCCTGACTTTC. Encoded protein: CASSHGSAGANVLTF.

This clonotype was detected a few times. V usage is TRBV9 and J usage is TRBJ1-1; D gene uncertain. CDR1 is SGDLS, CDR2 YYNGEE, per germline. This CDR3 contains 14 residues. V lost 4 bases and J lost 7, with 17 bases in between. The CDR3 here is CASSPPRSEDEAFF. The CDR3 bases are TGTGCCAGCAGCCCCCCCCGATCGGAGGATGAAGCTTTCTTT.

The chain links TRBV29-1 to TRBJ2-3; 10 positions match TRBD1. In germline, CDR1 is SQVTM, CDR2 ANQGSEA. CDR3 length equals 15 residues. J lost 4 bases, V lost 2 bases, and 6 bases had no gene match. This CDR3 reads CSVELDRGSPDTQYF. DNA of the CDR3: TGCAGCGTTGAATTGGACAGGGGGTCCCCAGATACGCAGTATTTT.

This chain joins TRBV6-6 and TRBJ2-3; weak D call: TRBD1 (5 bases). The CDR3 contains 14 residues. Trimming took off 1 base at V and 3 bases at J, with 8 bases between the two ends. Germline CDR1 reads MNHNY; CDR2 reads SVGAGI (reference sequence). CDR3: CASSYLQGTDTQYF. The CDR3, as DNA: TGTGCCAGCAGTTACTTGCAGGGAACAGATACGCAGTATTTT.

In DNA, the CDR3 is TGTGCCAGCAGCTTAACCAGGGTTGCAGATACGCAGTATTTT. Amino acids: CASSLTRVADTQYF. This chain connects TRBV7-3 to TRBJ2-3; D possibly corresponds to TRBD1 (5 bases). CDR3 size: 14 residues. CDR1 SGHTA and CDR2 FQGTGA come from the germline V gene. The germline V and J ends were trimmed by 0 bases and 4 bases, with 8 bases remaining between them. Filled out from reference TRBV7-3 and TRBJ2-3, the complete variable domain reads GAGVSQTPSNKVTEKGKYVELRCDPISGHTALYWYRQSLGQGPEFLIYFQGTGAADDSGLPNDRFFAVRPEGSVSTLKIQRTERGDSAVYLCASSLTRVADTQYFGPGTRLTVL.

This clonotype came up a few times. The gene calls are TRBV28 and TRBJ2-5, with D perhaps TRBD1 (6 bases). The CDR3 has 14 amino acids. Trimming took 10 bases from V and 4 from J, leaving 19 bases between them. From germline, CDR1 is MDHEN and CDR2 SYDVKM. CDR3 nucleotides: TGTGCCAACTCCGAAGGGGGATCAAGAGAGACCCAGTACTTC. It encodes CANSEGGSRETQYF.